This T cell receptor (beta chain) was sequenced in a study of blood T cell repertoires in COVID-19. Study overall: Nucleic acid was either cDNA or gDNA, and it came from T cells, B-cell-depleted T cells, or PBMCs.

Using immunoSEQ multiplex PCR, the repertoire was profiled, and TCRdb retains in-frame clones only, with some absent. Of 300,000 to 400,000 clones detected, 90% to 95% appear once; the ten largest clones hold 2.5% to 4%. The V and J ends lost 8 bases and 1 base, in that order; junction bases with no gene match: 3. CDR3 length: 14 amino acids. Germline CDR1 is SNHLY and CDR2 is FYNNEI. This TCR was sampled from a woman between 18 and 29 years old who had recovered from COVID-19. Material: peripheral blood. The rearrangement links TRBV2 to TRBJ2-3, with TRBD1 identical over 10 bases. In DNA, the CDR3 is TGTGCCAGCGGGGGACAGGGGCGCACAGATACGCAGTATTTT. This gives the protein CASGGQGRTDTQYF.